What follows describes a single T cell receptor (beta chain). The sample comes from a study of blood T cell repertoires in COVID-19. For the study at large: Whether acute or convalescent, the COVID-19 samples came from the United States, Italy and Spain.

Authors' data handling: Amplification of reference gene primers provided the estimated nucleated cell counts. Profiling relied on immunoSEQ multiplex PCR, and the TCRdb table lists in-frame clones only, not all of them. That table furnishes V, J and clone size, whereas the DNA furnished D and trimming. The sample lists over 75,000 clones; around 80% were seen once. The germline CDR1 and CDR2 sequences are PRHDT and FYEKMQ (reference sequence). The junction had 15 bases not matched to a gene; V was cut back by 2 bases and J by 10 bases. The CDR3 has 18 amino acids. What was sequenced was peripheral blood. The TCR comes from a man between 65 and 85 years old with acute or convalescent COVID-19. The rearrangement uses TRBV13 and TRBJ1-6; 9 bases map to TRBD1. The CDR3, as DNA: TGTGCCAGCAGCTTAAGTATCCGGACAGGGGTAGTAAGCTCACCCCTCCACTTT. Translation gives CASSLSIRTGVVSSPLHF. The variable domain in full, with the rest retrieved from reference TRBV13 and TRBJ1-6, is AAGVIQSPRHLIKEKRETATLKCYPIPRHDTVYWYQQGPGQDPQFLISFYEKMQSDKGSIPDRFSAQQFSDYHSELNMSSLELGDSALYFCASSLSIRTGVVSSPLHFGNGTRLTVT.